Shown below are 29 T cell receptor beta chains from a single sample sequenced in a study of human T cells and chemical hapten exposure. Time point reported: patch test 1, 2 weeks after DPC sensitization. Specified treatment: therapeutic diphenylcyclopropenone sensitization with weekly scalp DPC. TCRdb called the RACE reads again in MiXCR, with one record for every CDR3 protein. Here the sample spans some 180,000 distinct CDR3 sequences, about a fifth being singletons. Sequencing used whole blood, obtained in connection with sensitization to the hapten diphenylcyclopropenone (DPC). The source is a woman aged 45-65 years with alopecia areata. Some clones in this sample may be carry-over from other donors' samples.

The V call is TRBV29-1, the J call TRBJ1-1; D possibly corresponds to TRBD1 (5 bases). Germline CDR1 reads SQVTM; CDR2 reads ANQGSEA. Trimming removed 7 bases from V and 3 bases from J, with 12 bases in between. CDR3 length: 12 residues. The CDR3 region has the DNA TGCAGCGGGGGCCCTGGAGACACTGAAGCTTTCTTT. Translating gives CSGGPGDTEAFF. Drawing the rest from reference TRBV29-1 and TRBJ1-1, the complete variable domain is SAVISQKPSRDICQRGTSLTIQCQVDSQVTMMFWYRQQPGQSLTLIATANQGSEATYESGFVIDKFPISRPNLTFSTLTVSNMSPEDSSIYLCSGGPGDTEAFFGQGTRLTVV.

The rearrangement uses TRBV18 and TRBJ1-1; D ambiguous. The CDR3 is made up of 11 amino acids. Looked up from germline, CDR1 is KGHSH and CDR2 is LQKENI. Deletions cut 3 bases from V and 3 bases from J, with 2 bases between. The CDR3, as DNA: TGTGCCAGCTCACCCGACACTGAAGCTTTCTTT. Protein product: CASSPDTEAFF. Full variable domain (remainder filled in from reference TRBV18 and TRBJ1-1): NAGVMQNPRHLVRRRGQEARLRCSPMKGHSHVYWYRQLPEEGLKFMVYLQKENIIDESGMPKERFSAEFPKEGPSILRIQQVVRGDSAAYFCASSPDTEAFFGQGTRLTVV.

The CDR3: CSASGGTVYGYTF. The CDR3 DNA follows: TGCAGTGCTAGCGGCGGGACAGTCTATGGCTACACCTTC. The rearrangement links TRBV20-1 to TRBJ1-2; TRBD1 matches at 7 bases. The CDR3 covers 13 residues. Germline trimming cut 3 bases from V and 4 bases from J; bases unmatched to any gene: 5. Germline V CDR1 and CDR2: DFQATT, SNEGSKA (reference sequence).

The table lists this clonotype with many counts. The V gene is TRBV29-1, the J gene TRBJ2-7, with 8 bases identical to TRBD2. CDR3 length equals 13 residues. J gave up 0 bases and V 6 bases, and 4 bases lay outside the gene matches. Germline loops: CDR1 SQVTM, CDR2 ANQGSEA. CDR3 sequence (DNA): TGCAGCGTCTCTAGCGGGCGCTCCTACGAGCAGTACTTC. It codes for CSVSSGRSYEQYF.

This clonotype showed up just a few times. The chain links TRBV3-1 to TRBJ1-3; possibly TRBD1 for D (5 bases). V was shortened by 4 bases and J by 0 bases, with 13 bases between the two germline ends. Germline CDR1 reads LGHDT; CDR2 reads YNNKEL (reference sequence). This CDR3 spans 16 amino acids. CDR3 sequence: CASSPTRGPSGNTIYF. CDR3 bases: TGTGCCAGCAGCCCAACGAGGGGTCCCTCTGGAAACACCATATATTTT. The full variable domain, its missing parts supplied by reference TRBV3-1 and TRBJ1-3, is DTAVSQTPKYLVTQMGNDKSIKCEQNLGHDTMYWYKQDSKKFLKIMFSYNNKELIINETVPNRFSPKSPDKAHLNLHINSLELGDSAVYFCASSPTRGPSGNTIYFGEGSWLTVV.

This clonotype was seen more than once but under ten times. The V call is TRBV20-1, the J call TRBJ2-7, with unresolved D. Germline lookup yields CDR1 DFQATT and CDR2 SNEGSKA (reference sequence). V was clipped by 2 bases and J by 1 base, with 9 bases between them. The CDR3 totals 13 residues. The CDR3 loop reads CSARMSRSYEQYF. The DNA of the CDR3 is TGCAGTGCTAGAATGTCGCGGTCCTACGAGCAGTACTTC.

The rearrangement links TRBV7-3 to TRBJ2-2, with D unclear. Per germline, CDR1 SGHTA and CDR2 FQGTGA. V lost 1 base and J lost 1, with 1 base in between. The CDR3 is 13 amino acids. The CDR3 region is CASSLRNTGELFF. CDR3 coding DNA: TGTGCCAGCAGCTTAAGGAACACCGGGGAGCTGTTTTTT.

Only a few counts were recorded for this clonotype. The chain combines TRBV4-2 with TRBJ1-2, with D possibly matching TRBD1 (6 bases). CDR3 length: 16 residues. From germline, CDR1 is LGHNA and CDR2 YNFKEQ. The V end lost 0 bases, the J end lost 5 bases, and 16 bases lay between the germline ends. The CDR3 sequence is CASSQDPRGRRYGYTF. In DNA form, the CDR3 reads TGTGCCAGCAGCCAAGATCCCAGGGGAAGACGGTATGGCTACACCTTC.

This sequence joins TRBV7-9 and TRBJ2-2; tentatively, D is TRBD2 (5 bases). V was trimmed by 1 base and J by 6 bases, leaving 12 bases between them. Germline V gene sequence: CDR1 SEHNR, CDR2 FQNEAQ (reference sequence). The CDR3 consists of 15 residues. The CDR3 DNA sequence: TGTGCCAGCAGCTTAGAGTCCTTCGGGGCCGGGGAGCTGTTTTTT. The encoded protein is CASSLESFGAGELFF.

This clonotype was observed a handful of times. The genes are TRBV29-1 and TRBJ1-5, with 8 bases lining up with TRBD1. Per germline, CDR1 SQVTM and CDR2 ANQGSEA. This CDR3 has 13 amino acids. The ends lost 7 bases at V and 4 bases at J; junction bases unmatched: 6. CDR3 protein: CSGGQGYNQPQHF. In nucleotides, the CDR3 is TGCAGCGGAGGACAGGGATATAATCAGCCCCAGCATTTT.

The J gene is TRBJ1-4, the V gene TRBV6-1; D remains ambiguous. There are 12 residues in the CDR3. Germline V gene sequence: CDR1 MNHNS, CDR2 SASEGT. With 4 bases removed from V and 7 bases from J, the gap between germline ends came to 7 bases. The CDR3 region is CASSAPLEKLFF. Here the CDR3 DNA reads TGTGCCAGCAGTGCTCCACTTGAAAAACTGTTTTTT.

The chain has TRBV7-8 and TRBJ2-7, with D unresolved. The CDR3 spans 15 residues. Trimming left V 5 bases short and J 0 bases short, with 14 bases between. The germline V gene has CDR1 SGHVS and CDR2 FQNEAQ. The DNA for the CDR3 is TGTGCCAGCAGCATGGGCATAGGCAGCTCCTACGAGCAGTACTTC. Its protein product is CASSMGIGSSYEQYF.

V gene TRBV30 combines with J gene TRBJ1-5; 7 nucleotides agree with TRBD1. The germline V gene encodes CDR1 GTSNPN and CDR2 SVGIG (reference sequence). V shed 2 bases, J shed 6 bases, and the junction held 19 bases outside the gene matches. The CDR3 contains 18 residues. The CDR3 DNA follows: TGTGCCTGGAGTCGCCCGTACCCTGGGACAGTGGGGGGTCAGCCCCAGCATTTT. Its protein product is CAWSRPYPGTVGGQPQHF. The whole variable domain, filled in from reference TRBV30 and TRBJ1-5, reads SQTIHQWPATLVQPVGSPLSLECTVEGTSNPNLYWYRQAAGRGLQLLFYSVGIGQISSEVPQNLSASRPQDRQFILSSKKLLLSDSGFYLCAWSRPYPGTVGGQPQHFGDGTRLSIL.

The rearrangement links TRBV10-3 to TRBJ2-5, with 9 bases identical to TRBD1. CDR1 ENHRY and CDR2 SYGVKD come from the germline V gene. The CDR3 consists of 13 residues. V gave up 6 bases and J gave up 3 bases; unmatched junction bases: 2. CDR3 sequence: CAIRGDREETQYF. The DNA of the CDR3 is TGTGCCATCAGGGGGGACAGGGAAGAGACCCAGTACTTC.

The chain carries TRBV19 and TRBJ2-1; TRBD1 is a possible D gene (5 bases). V gave up 3 bases and J gave up 6 bases, with 15 bases separating them. Germline CDR1 LNHDA, CDR2 SQIVND (reference sequence). This CDR3 has 15 amino acids. The CDR3 sequence: CASSIPVGARNEQFF. For the CDR3, the DNA is TGTGCCAGTAGTATCCCCGTAGGGGCGCGCAATGAGCAGTTCTTC.

The chain uses TRBV27 and TRBJ2-7; D is perhaps TRBD1 (5 bases). V lost 4 bases to trimming and J lost 5 bases, with 9 bases between them. Looked up from germline, CDR1 is MNHEY and CDR2 is SMNVEV (reference sequence). The length of the CDR3 is 12 residues. The DNA of the CDR3 is TGTGCCAGCAGTTCCCAGGGTCACGAGCAGTACTTC. Protein: CASSSQGHEQYF.

The CDR3 loop reads CASSQGPYNEQFF. Written as DNA, the CDR3 is TGTGCCAGCAGCCAGGGGCCCTACAATGAGCAGTTCTTC. The chain employs TRBV3-1 and TRBJ2-1; a possible D gene is TRBD1 (5 bases). This CDR3 has 13 residues. Germline CDR1 is LGHDT and CDR2 is YNNKEL (reference sequence). With 3 bases removed from V and 2 bases from J, the gap between germline ends came to 5 bases.

This clonotype was seen a handful of times. This chain joins TRBV7-8 and TRBJ2-1, with D perhaps TRBD1 or TRBD2 (5 bases each). Germline CDR1 reads SGHVS; CDR2 reads FQNEAQ. The CDR3 extends over 14 amino acids. V shed 9 bases and J shed 4 bases, with 16 bases lying between them. The CDR3 spells CASEPGTIYNEQFF. CDR3 DNA: TGTGCCAGTGAGCCTGGGACCATTTACAATGAGCAGTTCTTC.

This chain connects TRBV7-6 to TRBJ2-1; 13 bases agree with TRBD2. The CDR3 contains 14 residues. V was clipped by 5 bases and J by 12 bases; unmatched bases: 7. Germline loops: CDR1 SGHVS, CDR2 FNYEAQ. The CDR3 protein is CASSRTSGGGLQFF. DNA of the CDR3: TGTGCCAGCAGCCGGACTAGCGGGGGTGGCTTGCAGTTCTTC.

This clonotype has a handful of counts. The CDR3 is CASSGQGQSRKLFF. The DNA of the CDR3 is TGTGCCAGCAGCGGACAGGGACAGTCTCGAAAACTGTTTTTT. This rearrangement joins TRBV9 to TRBJ1-4; 7 bases match TRBD1. Germline V CDR1 and CDR2: SGDLS, YYNGEE. The CDR3 runs 14 residues. V was pared by 3 bases and J by 10 bases, with 9 bases of the junction left unmatched.

This sequence joins TRBV20-1 and TRBJ2-6, with D uncertain. This CDR3 region has 13 residues. V lost 3 bases and J 4 bases, leaving 7 bases between the germline ends. Per the germline V gene, CDR1 is DFQATT and CDR2 is SNEGSKA (reference sequence). For the CDR3, the DNA is TGCAGTGCTAGTCCAGCCGGGGCCAACGTCCTGACTTTC. Amino acid sequence: CSASPAGANVLTF.

This clonotype was detected a few times. CDR3 in DNA: TGTGCCAGCAGCCCCCCGGGACAGGCTAGCAATCAGCCCCAGCATTTT. Translated, it gives CASSPPGQASNQPQHF. The chain carries TRBV3-1 and TRBJ1-5; the match to TRBD1 covers 8 bases. This CDR3 comprises 16 residues. V lost 4 bases to trimming and J lost 0 bases; unmatched junction nucleotides: 5. Germline V gives CDR1 LGHDT, CDR2 YNNKEL (reference sequence).

This clonotype has a handful of counts. V gene TRBV11-3 combines with J gene TRBJ1-1, with a possible D match to TRBD1 (6 bases). CDR1 SGHNT and CDR2 YENEEA come from the germline V gene. The CDR3 has 16 residues. Trimming stripped 4 bases from V and 0 bases from J, with 15 bases between. CDR3 DNA sequence: TGTGCCAGCAGCTCAGCCACAGGGACGGTGAACACTGAAGCTTTCTTT. Translating gives CASSSATGTVNTEAFF.

As DNA, the CDR3 is TGTGCCAGCAGCCATTGGACAGGTCGAGACGATGGCTACACCTTC. This translates into CASSHWTGRDDGYTF. The J gene is TRBJ1-2, the V gene TRBV4-2, with TRBD1 matching 7 bases. The CDR3 covers 15 residues. From germline, CDR1 is LGHNA and CDR2 YNFKEQ. With V trimmed by 3 bases and J by 6 bases, 10 bases remained unmatched.

The genes are TRBV12-3 or TRBV12-4 and TRBJ2-7; no definite D call. CDR3 length: 12 residues. Trimming removed 4 bases at V and 12 bases at J, with 16 bases between. The CDR3 loop is CASSSNKVTRYF. The DNA for the CDR3 is TGTGCCAGCAGTTCCAACAAGGTAACAAGGTACTTC.

This clonotype was found a few times. V gene TRBV29-1 combines with J gene TRBJ1-1; no definite D call. The CDR3 loop spans 15 amino acids. Per the germline V gene, CDR1 is SQVTM and CDR2 is ANQGSEA. Between the trimmed V and J ends, which lost 1 base and 0 bases, there was a span of 12 bases. CDR3: CSVEARDKLNTEAFF. The CDR3 DNA reads as TGCAGCGTTGAAGCGCGAGACAAATTGAACACTGAAGCTTTCTTT.

This clonotype occurred a few times. This chain links TRBV10-1 with TRBJ2-2; D gene ambiguous. In germline, CDR1 is WNHNN, CDR2 SYGVQD (reference sequence). V lost 5 bases and J 1 base, leaving 11 bases between the germline ends. The CDR3 runs to 15 residues. The DNA for the CDR3 is TGCGCCAGCAGTTATGGACGGCTGAACACCGGGGAGCTGTTTTTT. Translation gives CASSYGRLNTGELFF.

The V call is TRBV11-3, the J call TRBJ2-1; 9 bases are shared with TRBD2. J was trimmed by 10 bases and V by 5 bases; bases with no gene match: 9. CDR3 length: 14 residues. Per the germline V gene, CDR1 is SGHNT and CDR2 is YENEEA. The CDR3 protein is CASSKSSGVIEQFF. The DNA for the CDR3 is TGTGCCAGCAGCAAGTCTAGCGGGGTCATAGAGCAGTTCTTC.

This clonotype was seen only a few times. The chain has TRBV20-1 and TRBJ1-2, with 7 bases aligning to TRBD1. The CDR3 runs 13 residues. Germline V gene lookup returns CDR1 DFQATT and CDR2 SNEGSKA (reference sequence). The ends lost 5 bases at V and 4 bases at J; junction bases unmatched: 7. The CDR3: CSAPTGDGYGYTF. In DNA, the CDR3 is TGCAGTGCTCCTACAGGGGACGGCTATGGCTACACCTTC.